This record concerns one TCR beta chain sequence. The sample originates from a study of blood T cell repertoires in COVID-19. On the study more broadly: The United States, Italy and Spain supplied acute and convalescent COVID-19 samples. The cDNA or gDNA used as material had been derived from T cells, B-cell-depleted T cells, or PBMCs.

The V end lost 3 bases, the J end lost 4 bases, and 16 bases lay between the germline ends. CDR3 length: 15 amino acids. CDR1 SGDLS and CDR2 YYNGEE come from the germline V gene. Study processing details: Amplification of reference gene primers was used by the study to estimate nucleated cell counts. Assay: immunoSEQ multiplex PCR; the TCRdb copy retains only in-frame clones and omits some. V and J calls and clone size come straight from that table; D and trimming were deduced from the DNA. In the table there are around 70,000 clones, 81% of which are singletons. The origin of this receptor is a woman aged 65 to 85 with acute or convalescent COVID-19. J is TRBJ1-2 and V is TRBV9; D gene uncertain. The sequencing input was peripheral blood. CDR3 DNA: TGTGCCAGCAGCGAGACCACTACCATTAGCTATGGCTACACCTTC. It translates to CASSETTTISYGYTF.